A single sample is the source of the 17 T cell receptor beta chains below, sequenced in a study of radiotherapy plus CTLA-4 blockade in lung cancer (dated by TCRdb to the late 2010s). The method behind the library was the immunoSEQ multiplex PCR assay. This immuneACCESS table, as held by TCRdb, lists in-frame sequences with V and J called but not all clones. Of the missing ones, under half trace to an unresolved V gene in checked studies; the others have no known cause. The sample profile shows roughly 90,000 clones; about three quarters of them were found once. The ten largest clonotypes hold over 13% of the sample. The specimen comprised peripheral blood, sampled from a patient treated with radiotherapy plus ipilimumab. These receptors originate from a human donor with non-small cell lung cancer that progressed on radiotherapy plus ipilimumab.

This clone has just one count. The rearrangement links TRBV5-6 to TRBJ1-1; TRBD1 might be the D (6 bases). Germline CDR1 is SGHDT and CDR2 is YYEEEE. Between the trimmed V and J ends, which lost 6 bases and 10 bases, there was a span of 13 bases. The CDR3 has 11 amino acids. The CDR3 region has the DNA TGTGCCAGCATCGGCCTAGGGGGAGCTTTCTTT. Translating gives CASIGLGGAFF.

The chain is built from TRBV7-9 and TRBJ1-2; TRBD1 aligns across 8 bases. This CDR3 has 15 residues. V dropped 5 bases and J dropped 6; count of bases not matched to a gene: 11. CDR1 and CDR2 (germline): SEHNR, FQNEAQ (reference sequence). The CDR3 is CASSHQVQGANGYTF. For the CDR3, the DNA is TGTGCCAGCAGCCACCAGGTGCAGGGGGCAAATGGCTACACCTTC.

The chain employs TRBV30 and TRBJ1-1, with D possibly matching TRBD1 (5 bases). The CDR3 extends over 19 amino acids. Deletions cut 4 bases from V and 0 bases from J, with 27 bases between. The V gene's germline CDR1 is GTSNPN and CDR2 SVGIG (reference sequence). CDR3 sequence (DNA): TGTGCCTGGATCCAAGGGACGGAGTTCCCAAACCGTCTGAACACTGAAGCTTTCTTT. Translated: CAWIQGTEFPNRLNTEAFF.

The chain joins TRBV28 to TRBJ2-1, with a weak D call TRBD2 (7 bases). Trimming pared 3 bases from V and 8 bases from J, leaving 20 bases between. Germline CDR1 MDHEN, CDR2 SYDVKM. This CDR3 spans 16 amino acids. The CDR3 spells CASSFGVGGAGDEQFF. The CDR3 nucleotides are TGTGCCAGCAGTTTCGGAGTTGGGGGGGCGGGCGATGAGCAGTTCTTC.

This chain joins TRBV12-5 and TRBJ1-1; maybe TRBD1 (5 bases). The CDR3 extends over 14 amino acids. The germline V and J ends were trimmed by 5 bases and 7 bases, with 17 bases remaining between them. Germline V CDR1 and CDR2: LGHNT, FRNRAP. CDR3 nucleotides: TGTGCTAGTGGTCCTGGAGCTTTTGGGGGTGAAGCTTTCTTT. It yields the protein CASGPGAFGGEAFF.

This rearrangement joins TRBV4-1 to TRBJ1-2; TRBD1 agrees at 9 bases. CDR1 and CDR2 from the germline V gene are MGHRA and YSYEKL. The CDR3 runs 18 residues. V lost 0 bases, J lost 0 bases, and 8 bases stayed unmatched. CDR3: CASSQEAPGQGTNYGYTF. The CDR3 coding sequence is TGCGCCAGCAGCCAAGAGGCGCCGGGACAGGGAACTAACTATGGCTACACCTTC.

This clone was seen at least ten times. In DNA, the CDR3 is TGTGCCACCGCTGGACTAGCGGATAACCCCTACGAGCAGTACTTC. Translating gives CATAGLADNPYEQYF. This chain uses TRBV10-3 with TRBJ2-7; 10 bases fit TRBD2. The length of the CDR3 is 15 residues. J lost 2 bases, V lost 10 bases, and 11 bases had no gene match. From germline, CDR1 is ENHRY and CDR2 SYGVKD.

The V and J genes are TRBV5-1 and TRBJ2-1, with 12 bases that match TRBD2. Germline loops: CDR1 SGHRS, CDR2 YFSETQ. The CDR3 is made up of 16 amino acids. The trim removed 1 base at V and 6 bases at J, leaving 5 bases unmatched. CDR3 nucleotide sequence: TGCGCCAGCAGCTTGTCCACTAGCGGGGGGACCAATGAGCAGTTCTTC. Amino acid sequence: CASSLSTSGGTNEQFF.

In its sample, this clone was seen a few times. The V gene is TRBV9, the J gene TRBJ2-7, with TRBD1 matching 8 bases. Germline V gene lookup returns CDR1 SGDLS and CDR2 YYNGEE. This CDR3 region has 15 residues. V dropped 3 bases and J dropped 7; count of bases not matched to a gene: 12. CDR3 DNA sequence: TGTGCCAGCAGCGCCCAAATCGGCAGGGGGCAAGAGCAGTACTTC. Translated: CASSAQIGRGQEQYF. Based on the CDR3 plus reference TRBV9 and TRBJ2-7, the full variable domain is DSGVTQTPKHLITATGQRVTLRCSPRSGDLSVYWYQQSLDQGLQFLIQYYNGEERAKGNILERFSAQQFPDLHSELNLSSLELGDSALYFCASSAQIGRGQEQYFGPGTRLTVT.

In regard to this clone: The junction and the germline gene differ at one end; a read error may be behind it. This chain connects TRBV7-7 to TRBJ1-5; D is undetermined. Germline lookup yields CDR1 SSHAT and CDR2 FNYEAQ (reference sequence). The CDR3 is made up of 13 amino acids. The CDR3 reads CASSPGYNQPQHF. The CDR3 coding sequence is TGTGCTAGCAGCCCGGGGTACAATCAGCCCCAGCATTTT.

This clone occurred once. V is TRBV9 and J is TRBJ1-1; D gene uncertain. The V gene lost 4 bases and the J gene lost 0 bases, with 10 bases spanning the gap. CDR1 is SGDLS, CDR2 YYNGEE, per germline. This CDR3 comprises 14 residues. The DNA of the CDR3 is TGTGCCAGCAGCCAAAGGACGGTGAACACTGAAGCTTTCTTT. This gives the protein CASSQRTVNTEAFF.

The chain uses TRBV21-1 and TRBJ1-5; the table's D call TRBD1 went unverified against the DNA. TRBV21-1 represents a pseudogene. This CDR3 contains 16 residues. As DNA, the CDR3 is TGTGCCAGCAGCTCACAAACAGGGGGCTGGAATCAGCCCCAGCATTTT. This codes for CASSSQTGGWNQPQHF.

This clone appeared once. The chain links TRBV9 to TRBJ2-5; D call uncertain. This CDR3 is built from 15 residues. Trimming took 4 bases from V and 0 from J, leaving 13 bases between them. Germline CDR1 SGDLS, CDR2 YYNGEE. The CDR3 DNA sequence: TGTGCCAGCAGCCCTGGGATCAGCCACCAAGAGACCCAGTACTTC. This gives the protein CASSPGISHQETQYF.

The gene calls are TRBV4-1 and TRBJ2-2; D not resolved. The CDR3 has 15 amino acids. Germline V gene sequence: CDR1 MGHRA, CDR2 YSYEKL. With 1 base removed from V and 5 bases from J, the gap between germline ends came to 11 bases. The CDR3 DNA is TGCGCCAGCAGCCAAGTTAGCCGAGAGACCGGGGAGCTGTTTTTT. Protein sequence: CASSQVSRETGELFF.

The chain combines TRBV10-2 with TRBJ1-1, with D perhaps matching TRBD1 (5 bases). CDR1 WSHSY and CDR2 SAAADI come from the germline V gene. The CDR3 runs 15 residues. Deletions cut 2 bases from V and 6 bases from J, with 16 bases between. CDR3: CASSEQWGMLAEAFF. For the CDR3, the DNA is TGCGCCAGCAGTGAGCAATGGGGGATGCTCGCTGAAGCTTTCTTT.

This clone was detected only a few times. The CDR3: CSAGRDGGAFF. The CDR3 DNA reads TGCAGTGCCGGTAGAGACGGGGGAGCTTTCTTT. J is TRBJ1-1 and V is TRBV20-1; possible D gene TRBD1, 5 bases. CDR3 length: 11 amino acids. V was shortened by 6 bases and J by 10 bases, with 15 bases between the two germline ends. Germline V gene data show CDR1 as DFQATT and CDR2 as SNEGSKA (reference sequence).

V and J are TRBV15 and TRBJ1-1; no reliable D call. The ends were cut back, 3 bases at V and 4 bases at J, with 9 bases in the middle. CDR3 length: 13 amino acids. CDR1 and CDR2 from the germline V gene are LNHNV and YYDKDF (reference sequence). CDR3 nucleotide sequence: TGTGCCACCAGCAGCCCCTCGGGCACTGAAGCTTTCTTT. Residues: CATSSPSGTEAFF.